A selection of T cell receptor beta chains follows, all from one sample in a study of cytomegalovirus exposure and HLA in healthy donors. Generated by immunoSEQ multiplex PCR, the TCRdb table keeps only in-frame clones and is missing some. The sample records fewer than 250,000 clones, about 81% being singletons. The sample consisted of PBMCs. The receptors were gathered from a man aged 30 to 39 in good health and CMV-seropositive. The CDR3 runs from the conserved cysteine through the conserved F or W. The D gene is left open where the match is weak. Not every row has a clone size; where given, it reads once, few, many or a size class.

clone size: NA
D gene: TRBD1
J gene: TRBJ2-7
V gene: TRBV5-8
CDR3 DNA: TGTGCCAGCAGCGCCTCCGGGACAGGCGTATCCTACGAGCAGTACTTC
CDR3 protein: CASSASGTGVSYEQYF

clone size: few
D gene: TRBD1
J gene: TRBJ1-4
V gene: TRBV19
CDR3 DNA: TGTGCCAGTAGTGTACCGGGACAGGGAGGAGAAAAACTGTTTTTT
CDR3 protein: CASSVPGQGGEKLFF

clone size: NA
D gene: TRBD2
J gene: TRBJ2-7
V gene: TRBV6-6
CDR3 DNA: TGTGCCAGCAGTTACTCGGGTCGGGAGGGCCGTTACGAGCAGTACTTC
CDR3 protein: CASSYSGREGRYEQYF

clone size: few
D gene: NA
J gene: TRBJ2-7
V gene: TRBV21-1
CDR3 DNA: TGTGCCAGCAGCAATGGGGGGGAGGGGGTATCCTACGAGCAGTACTTC
CDR3 protein: CASSNGGEGVSYEQYF

clone size: few
D gene: TRBD1
J gene: TRBJ1-5
V gene: TRBV9
CDR3 DNA: TGTGCCAGCAGCTTCAGGGGGGAACATAGCAATCAGCCCCAGCATTTT
CDR3 protein: CASSFRGEHSNQPQHF

clone size: NA
D gene: TRBD1
J gene: TRBJ1-1
V gene: TRBV19
CDR3 DNA: TGTGCCAGTAGCACGACAGGGTCTACTGAAGCTTTCTTT
CDR3 protein: CASSTTGSTEAFF

clone size: NA
D gene: TRBD1
J gene: TRBJ1-3
V gene: TRBV5-1
CDR3 DNA: TGCGCCAGCAGCTTGGGAACAGGGGCTGGAAACACCATATATTTT
CDR3 protein: CASSLGTGAGNTIYF

clone size: NA
D gene: TRBD2
J gene: TRBJ2-5
V gene: TRBV13
CDR3 DNA: TGTGCCAGCCGACTAGCGGGGAGGGAGAAGACCCAGTACTTC
CDR3 protein: CASRLAGREKTQYF

clone size: NA
D gene: TRBD2
J gene: TRBJ2-4
V gene: TRBV29-1
CDR3 DNA: TGCAGCGTTGCGGTGGGAGGGAACATTCAGTACTTC
CDR3 protein: CSVAVGGNIQYF

clone size: NA
D gene: NA
J gene: TRBJ1-6
V gene: TRBV27
CDR3 DNA: TGTGCCAGCAGTTTAAACTGGGCAGGCCCGAATTCACCCCTCCACTTT
CDR3 protein: CASSLNWAGPNSPLHF

clone size: NA
D gene: TRBD2
J gene: TRBJ2-7
V gene: TRBV7-3
CDR3 DNA: TGTGCCAGCAGCCTCCTCGGGCGGGAGGCGCCATACGAGCAGTACTTC
CDR3 protein: CASSLLGREAPYEQYF

clone size: NA
D gene: NA
J gene: TRBJ1-3
V gene: TRBV14
CDR3 DNA: TGTGCCAGCAGCCAAGTGGCCAGGGCTGGAAACACCATATATTTT
CDR3 protein: CASSQVARAGNTIYF

clone size: NA
D gene: NA
J gene: TRBJ1-3
V gene: TRBV10-2
CDR3 DNA: TGCGCCAGCAGTGAAAGTGGGACATCGGGAAACACCATATATTTT
CDR3 protein: CASSESGTSGNTIYF

clone size: NA
D gene: NA
J gene: TRBJ2-2
V gene: TRBV19
CDR3 DNA: TGTGCCAGTAGTATACTGGTTAGCGGCTCGGGGGAGCTGTTTTTT
CDR3 protein: CASSILVSGSGELFF

clone size: NA
D gene: NA
J gene: TRBJ1-6
V gene: TRBV2
CDR3 DNA: TGTGCCAGCAGTGAATTGCAGGAATCACCCCTCCACTTT
CDR3 protein: CASSELQESPLHF

clone size: NA
D gene: NA
J gene: TRBJ1-2
V gene: TRBV28
CDR3 DNA: TGTGCCAGCAGTCCCACCGCAGGGGTTAAGACCTATGGCTACACCTTC
CDR3 protein: CASSPTAGVKTYGYTF

clone size: NA
D gene: TRBD1
J gene: TRBJ2-4
V gene: TRBV5-8
CDR3 DNA: TGTGCCAGCAGCTCCGGACCAGGACAGGTGTCAGACATTCAGTACTTC
CDR3 protein: CASSSGPGQVSDIQYF

clone size: few
D gene: TRBD2
J gene: TRBJ2-7
V gene: TRBV9
CDR3 DNA: TGTGCCAGCAGCGCTAGCGGGAGAACCGAGCAGTACTTC
CDR3 protein: CASSASGRTEQYF

clone size: NA
D gene: NA
J gene: TRBJ2-1
V gene: TRBV20-1
CDR3 DNA: TGCAGCGGCGGGGCCAATGAGCAGTTCTTC
CDR3 protein: CSGGANEQFF

clone size: NA
D gene: TRBD2
J gene: TRBJ2-7
V gene: TRBV7-6
CDR3 DNA: TGTGCCAGCAGCTTAGCTAGCGGGAGATCCTACGAGCAGTACTTC
CDR3 protein: CASSLASGRSYEQYF

clone size: NA
D gene: TRBD1
J gene: TRBJ2-7
V gene: TRBV12-5
CDR3 DNA: TGTGCTAGTGGTTTGGTGGTGGGCAGGGGGCTTACAAGGGAGCAGTACTTC
CDR3 protein: CASGLVVGRGLTREQYF

clone size: NA
D gene: TRBD2
J gene: TRBJ2-5
V gene: TRBV9
CDR3 DNA: TGTGCCAGCAGCCCTCCCTGGGCTAGCGGGGGGCAAGAGACCCAGTACTTC
CDR3 protein: CASSPPWASGGQETQYF

clone size: NA
D gene: NA
J gene: TRBJ1-1
V gene: TRBV6-1
CDR3 DNA: TGTGCCAGCGCTCGAGAGCATTTAAACACTGAAGCTTTCTTT
CDR3 protein: CASAREHLNTEAFF

clone size: NA
D gene: NA
J gene: TRBJ2-3
V gene: TRBV4-3
CDR3 DNA: TGCGCCAGCAGCCAAGGCGTAACGGACTCGACAGATACGCAGTATTTT
CDR3 protein: CASSQGVTDSTDTQYF

clone size: NA
D gene: TRBD1
J gene: TRBJ2-7
V gene: TRBV28
CDR3 DNA: TGTGCCAGCAGTTCCACAGGGGGTAACGAGCAGTACTTC
CDR3 protein: CASSSTGGNEQYF

clone size: NA
D gene: NA
J gene: TRBJ2-1
V gene: TRBV5-1
CDR3 DNA: TGCGCCAGCACCCGCTCGGGAGACCTCTACAATGAGCAGTTCTTC
CDR3 protein: CASTRSGDLYNEQFF

clone size: NA
D gene: NA
J gene: TRBJ2-2
V gene: TRBV28
CDR3 DNA: TGTGCCAGCAGTTCTGCGAAAAAGCGACGGTCCGGGGAGCTGTTTTTT
CDR3 protein: CASSSAKKRRSGELFF

clone size: NA
D gene: NA
J gene: TRBJ2-7
V gene: TRBV6-5
CDR3 DNA: TGTGCCAGCAGTTACTCCGGACAGACCTACGAGCAGTACTTC
CDR3 protein: CASSYSGQTYEQYF

clone size: NA
D gene: NA
J gene: TRBJ2-2
V gene: TRBV11-3
CDR3 DNA: TGTGCCAGCAGCCAAGGGGGGACAGCAGACACCGGGGAGCTGTTTTTT
CDR3 protein: CASSQGGTADTGELFF

clone size: NA
D gene: NA
J gene: TRBJ2-6
V gene: TRBV27
CDR3 DNA: TGTGCCAGCAGTTTAGGGGGGACCTCTGGGGCCAACGTCCTGACTTTC
CDR3 protein: CASSLGGTSGANVLTF

clone size: NA
D gene: TRBD1
J gene: TRBJ2-7
V gene: TRBV27
CDR3 DNA: TGTGCCAGCAGTTTATACGGGACAGGAGCCTACGAGCAGTACTTC
CDR3 protein: CASSLYGTGAYEQYF

clone size: NA
D gene: NA
J gene: TRBJ1-2
V gene: TRBV4-3
CDR3 DNA: TGCGCCAGCAGCCAAGAAAGAGGGCCATATGGCTACACCTTC
CDR3 protein: CASSQERGPYGYTF

clone size: NA
D gene: NA
J gene: TRBJ1-2
V gene: TRBV9
CDR3 DNA: TGTGCCAGCAGCCCCATGGGGCGGGACGGACCCTCCTATGGCTACACCTTC
CDR3 protein: CASSPMGRDGPSYGYTF

clone size: NA
D gene: TRBD1
J gene: TRBJ2-2
V gene: TRBV28
CDR3 DNA: TGTGCCAGCAGTTTATCGTTAACAGGGGGATACACCGGGGAGCTGTTTTTT
CDR3 protein: CASSLSLTGGYTGELFF

clone size: NA
D gene: TRBD2
J gene: TRBJ2-2
V gene: TRBV19
CDR3 DNA: TGTGCCAGTACGTGGGGGAGGGACACCGGGGAGCTGTTTTTT
CDR3 protein: CASTWGRDTGELFF

clone size: NA
D gene: TRBD1
J gene: TRBJ2-5
V gene: TRBV7-9
CDR3 DNA: TGTGCCAGCAGCTTAGCACAGGGGTCCAAAGGCGTGTACTTC
CDR3 protein: CASSLAQGSKGVYF

clone size: NA
D gene: NA
J gene: TRBJ2-5
V gene: TRBV7-6
CDR3 DNA: TGTGCCAGCAGCTTAGTTCCTTCGAGCGGCCCCCAAGAGACCCAGTACTTC
CDR3 protein: CASSLVPSSGPQETQYF

clone size: NA
D gene: NA
J gene: TRBJ1-1
V gene: TRBV18
CDR3 DNA: TGTGCCAGCTCACCACTGTCGGGTGAAGCTTTCTTT
CDR3 protein: CASSPLSGEAFF

clone size: NA
D gene: NA
J gene: TRBJ2-2
V gene: TRBV29-1
CDR3 DNA: TGCAGCGCCTTTCGGAGCACCGGGGAGCTGTTTTTT
CDR3 protein: CSAFRSTGELFF

clone size: NA
D gene: NA
J gene: TRBJ1-2
V gene: TRBV7-9
CDR3 DNA: TGTGCCAGCAGCTCGACAGGCGCTCTGCACTATGGCTACACCTTC
CDR3 protein: CASSSTGALHYGYTF

clone size: once
D gene: NA
J gene: TRBJ1-2
V gene: TRBV10-2
CDR3 DNA: TGCGCCAGCAGTGGGAGGGCCTACAGCGGTGGCTACACCTTC
CDR3 protein: CASSGRAYSGGYTF